This entry lists 23 T cell receptor beta chains sequenced from one sample in a study of T cells in localized non-small cell lung cancer (dated by TCRdb to about 2020). The library came from the immunoSEQ multiplex PCR assay. TCRdb carries this immuneACCESS record with in-frame sequences only. Its versions omit some clonotypes, under half of them owing to an unresolved V gene in the studies checked, with the rest unexplained. Within this sample are about 20,000 clones, with approximately 80% of them counted one time only. About 4% of the sample is held by the ten biggest clonotypes. The source was peripheral blood, collected before any cancer treatment. These receptors came from a man aged 35 to 69 with stage I lung adenocarcinoma.

This chain connects TRBV30 to TRBJ2-5; TRBD2 matches 8 bases. CDR3 length equals 13 residues. V was pared by 4 bases and J by 5 bases, with 6 bases of the junction left unmatched. CDR1 is GTSNPN, CDR2 SVGIG, per germline (reference sequence). This CDR3 reads CAWTRGGGETQYF. CDR3 bases: TGTGCCTGGACTAGGGGCGGGGGGGAGACCCAGTACTTC. Together with reference TRBV30 and TRBJ2-5, the CDR3 gives the full variable domain: SQTIHQWPATLVQPVGSPLSLECTVEGTSNPNLYWYRQAAGRGLQLLFYSVGIGQISSEVPQNLSASRPQDRQFILSSKKLLLSDSGFYLCAWTRGGGETQYFGPGTRLLVL.

The J gene is TRBJ1-5, the V gene TRBV4-1; D is uncertain. V lost 4 bases and J 6 bases, leaving 13 bases between the germline ends. CDR1 and CDR2 from the germline V gene are MGHRA and YSYEKL. The CDR3 is 14 amino acids. CDR3 DNA sequence: TGCGCCAGCAGCCTTTACGAGGGAGGTCAGCCCCAGCATTTT. It yields the protein CASSLYEGGQPQHF.

V usage is TRBV27 and J usage is TRBJ1-1; a weak D match, TRBD1 (6 bases). This CDR3 contains 14 residues. V was shortened by 5 bases and J by 0 bases, with 10 bases between the two germline ends. Germline V CDR1 and CDR2: MNHEY, SMNVEV (reference sequence). The CDR3 nucleotides are TGTGCCAGCAGTCCCAGGGGACTGAACACTGAAGCTTTCTTT. Translating gives CASSPRGLNTEAFF.

The genes are TRBV5-1 and TRBJ1-1; D call uncertain. V dropped 0 bases and J dropped 8 bases, with 14 bases sitting between them. The CDR3 sequence is 14 residues long. Germline CDR1 is SGHRS and CDR2 is YFSETQ. This CDR3 is CASSLGPGGREAFF. In nucleotides, the CDR3 is TGCGCCAGCAGCTTGGGTCCCGGTGGCAGGGAAGCTTTCTTT.

V is TRBV10-2 and J is TRBJ2-5; D is unclear. The CDR3 has 13 residues. Germline lookup yields CDR1 WSHSY and CDR2 SAAADI. Trimming took 1 base from V and 1 from J, leaving 4 bases between them. The CDR3 here is CASSEFTQETQYF. The DNA for the CDR3 is TGCGCCAGCAGTGAGTTCACCCAAGAGACCCAGTACTTC.

CDR3 in amino acids: CASSQDRGGEQYF. CDR3 sequence (DNA): TGCGCCAGCAGCCAAGACAGGGGGGGCGAGCAGTACTTC. The rearrangement joins TRBV5-1 to TRBJ2-7; 9 bases map to TRBD1. Trimming cost V 4 bases and J 6 bases; bases outside gene matches: 5. Germline CDR1 and CDR2: SGHRS and YFSETQ. There are 13 residues in the CDR3.

The chain joins TRBV30 to TRBJ2-7; D is ambiguous. Germline CDR1 reads GTSNPN; CDR2 reads SVGIG (reference sequence). The CDR3 totals 13 residues. The V and J ends lost 0 bases and 1 base respectively, with 7 bases between them. The CDR3 region has the DNA TGTGCCTGGAGTGTCGGGCTATCCTACGAGCAGTACTTC. Protein sequence: CAWSVGLSYEQYF.

CDR3 protein: CASTSRGGLAGDETQYF. As DNA, the CDR3 is TGTGCCAGTACCAGTAGGGGTGGGCTAGCGGGAGACGAGACCCAGTACTTC. The gene calls are TRBV19 and TRBJ2-5; 10 bases align to TRBD2. Germline V CDR1 and CDR2: LNHDA, SQIVND (reference sequence). Trimming removed 7 bases from V and 5 bases from J; junction bases left unmatched: 16. The CDR3 is made up of 17 amino acids.

J is TRBJ1-6 and V is TRBV28; D gene uncertain. The CDR3 is 15 residues long. Germline CDR1 MDHEN, CDR2 SYDVKM. V gave up 3 bases and J gave up 9 bases, with 15 bases separating them. The CDR3 protein is CASSLEVRWASPLHF. The CDR3, as DNA: TGTGCCAGCAGTTTGGAAGTTCGGTGGGCTTCACCCCTCCACTTT.

This chain joins TRBV30 and TRBJ1-5; the D gene is possibly TRBD1 (5 bases). Looked up from germline, CDR1 is GTSNPN and CDR2 is SVGIG (reference sequence). The CDR3 length is 13 residues. The ends were cut back, 1 base at V and 2 bases at J, with 6 bases in the middle. The CDR3: CAWSGGGNQPQHF. The CDR3 coding sequence is TGTGCCTGGAGTGGAGGGGGCAATCAGCCCCAGCATTTT.

The CDR3 DNA reads as TGTGCCAGCAGCCCACCTCTAGCGGGAGAAAAAGAGACCCAGTACTTC. It encodes CASSPPLAGEKETQYF. The chain is built from TRBV7-9 and TRBJ2-5; TRBD2 agrees at 10 bases. After removal of 5 bases from V and 3 bases from J, the junction contained 9 bases not matched to a gene. Germline CDR1 and CDR2: SEHNR and FQNEAQ (reference sequence). CDR3 length equals 16 residues.

The chain recombines TRBV11-2 with TRBJ1-6; 7 bases align to TRBD1. Trimming cost V 1 base and J 7 bases; bases outside gene matches: 10. The germline gives CDR1 SGHAT, CDR2 FQNNGV. The CDR3 contains 17 residues. CDR3 coding DNA: TGTGCCAGCAGCTTAGTCGCAGGGGGGTCGAAGAATTCACCCCTCCACTTT. This encodes CASSLVAGGSKNSPLHF.

This clone was found a few times. The gene calls are TRBV30 and TRBJ1-2; tentative D call: TRBD1 (6 bases). Germline lookup yields CDR1 GTSNPN and CDR2 SVGIG (reference sequence). CDR3 length: 16 residues. The CDR3 DNA follows: TGTGCGTTCGCACTAACAGGGACTCCCAATAACTATGGCTACACCTTC. Amino acids: CAFALTGTPNNYGYTF.

V gene TRBV15 combines with J gene TRBJ1-1; TRBD1 agrees at 7 bases. Looked up from germline, CDR1 is LNHNV and CDR2 is YYDKDF (reference sequence). This CDR3 region has 15 residues. The ends lost 1 base at V and 4 bases at J; junction bases unmatched: 6. The CDR3 DNA follows: TGTGCCACCAGCAGAGGAGCGACAGGGCGCACTGAAGCTTTCTTT. It is translated as CATSRGATGRTEAFF.

This sequence joins TRBV6-7 and TRBJ2-7, with D maybe TRBD1 (6 bases). TRBV6-7 is reported as an ORF; its role is uncertain. This CDR3 is built from 15 residues. V shed 0 bases and J shed 5 bases, with 14 bases lying between them. The DNA of the CDR3 is TGTGCCAGCAGTTACTCCGGGACATTCAGAAACGAGCAGTACTTC. The encoded protein is CASSYSGTFRNEQYF.

To note about this clone: Within the sample, other DNA sequences also encode this same CDR3. The genes are TRBV5-1 and TRBJ1-2, with 8 bases matching TRBD1. The CDR3 runs 14 residues. Germline CDR1 is SGHRS and CDR2 is YFSETQ. V shed 2 bases, J shed 7 bases, and the junction held 7 bases outside the gene matches. The DNA of the CDR3 is TGCGCCAGCAGCTTAGTGACAGGGGAAGGTGGCTACACCTTC. Translating it yields CASSLVTGEGGYTF.

The gene calls are TRBV6-1 and TRBJ1-5; tentatively, D is TRBD1 (6 bases). V was shortened by 3 bases and J by 2 bases, with 11 bases between the two germline ends. Germline V gives CDR1 MNHNS, CDR2 SASEGT. The CDR3 loop spans 15 amino acids. The CDR3 here is CASSDQSGGNQPQHF. DNA for the CDR3: TGTGCCAGCAGTGATCAGTCAGGGGGCAATCAGCCCCAGCATTTT.

The chain has TRBV5-1 and TRBJ1-5; 7 nucleotides match TRBD1. V lost 4 bases, J lost 2 bases, and 6 bases stayed unmatched. This CDR3 contains 15 residues. Germline CDR1 is SGHRS and CDR2 is YFSETQ. This CDR3 is CASSENTGGNQPQHF. CDR3 sequence (DNA): TGCGCCAGCAGCGAAAATACAGGGGGCAATCAGCCCCAGCATTTT.

The chain carries TRBV6-1 and TRBJ1-1; 7 bases match TRBD1. CDR3 length: 13 residues. Germline loops: CDR1 MNHNS, CDR2 SASEGT. V was clipped by 7 bases and J by 4 bases; unmatched bases: 6. The CDR3 DNA sequence: TGTGCCAGCACAGGGGGGGGACGCACTGAAGCTTTCTTT. Its protein is CASTGGGRTEAFF.

Concerning this clone itself: A read error is possible here, since a much larger clone lies one base away. The chain couples TRBV2 to TRBJ1-5; no clear D gene. The V gene's germline CDR1 is SNHLY and CDR2 FYNNEI. This CDR3 is 13 amino acids long. CDR3 loop: CVSSLVNNQPQHF. The CDR3 DNA sequence: TGTGTCAGCAGTCTGGTAAACAATCAGCCCCAGCATTTT.

This sequence joins TRBV28 and TRBJ2-7; 9 bases align to TRBD1. This CDR3 is 13 amino acids long. CDR1 and CDR2 (germline): MDHEN, SYDVKM. Trimming removed 7 bases from V and 7 bases from J; junction bases left unmatched: 8. The chain's CDR3 is CASTSGTGWEQYF. The CDR3 nucleotides are TGTGCCAGCACCTCCGGGACAGGGTGGGAGCAGTACTTC.

The chain employs TRBV7-2 and TRBJ2-5; D is possibly TRBD1 or TRBD2 (5 bases each). This CDR3 comprises 15 residues. Trimming removed 5 bases at V and 0 bases at J, with 13 bases between. CDR1 and CDR2 (germline): SGHTA, FQGNSA. The chain's CDR3 is CASSPTRGYQETQYF. The CDR3 DNA is TGTGCCAGCAGCCCCACTAGGGGCTACCAAGAGACCCAGTACTTC.

The rearrangement links TRBV28 to TRBJ1-5; perhaps TRBD1 as D (5 bases). This CDR3 spans 16 amino acids. Per the germline V gene, CDR1 is MDHEN and CDR2 is SYDVKM. The V and J ends lost 4 bases and 8 bases respectively, with 21 bases between them. The CDR3 sequence: CASSSPTGSIGEPQHF. The DNA of the CDR3 is TGTGCCAGCAGTTCACCAACAGGTTCAATCGGTGAGCCCCAGCATTTT.